This T cell receptor beta chain was sequenced in a study of blood T cell repertoires in COVID-19. Study context: The cDNA or gDNA used as material had been derived from T cells, B-cell-depleted T cells, or PBMCs.

With V trimmed by 5 bases and J by 2 bases, 6 bases remained unmatched. This CDR3 has 15 amino acids. Germline-derived CDR1 and CDR2 are MNHEY and SVGAGI. Original methodology: Scientists estimated how many nucleated cells there were by amplifying reference gene primers. Some clones are missing from TCRdb's copy, which holds only in-frame ones; the method was immunoSEQ multiplex PCR. V and J calls plus clone size are reproduced from that table; the DNA served to infer D and trimming. The profile shows 150,000 to 200,000 clones, around four fifths of them singletons. The receptor was isolated from a man in his 70s with active or convalescent COVID-19. What was sequenced was peripheral blood. This chain connects TRBV6-5 to TRBJ1-1; TRBD1 matches at 9 bases. CDR3 residues: CASSTTGQGNTEAFF. The CDR3 nucleotides read TGTGCCAGCAGTACCACGGGACAGGGAAACACTGAAGCTTTCTTT.